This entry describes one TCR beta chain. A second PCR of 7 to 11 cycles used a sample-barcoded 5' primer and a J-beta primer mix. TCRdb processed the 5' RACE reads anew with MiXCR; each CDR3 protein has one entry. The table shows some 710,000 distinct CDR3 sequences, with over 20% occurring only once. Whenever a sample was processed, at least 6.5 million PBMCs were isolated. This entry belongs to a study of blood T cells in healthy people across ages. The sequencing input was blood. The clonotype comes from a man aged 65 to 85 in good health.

The CDR3 spells CSVGPGGRTYNEQFF. The CDR3 nucleotides are TGCAGCGTGGGGCCTGGCGGGAGGACCTACAATGAGCAGTTCTTC. The J gene is TRBJ2-5, the V gene TRBV29-1; the match to TRBD2 covers 8 bases. The DNA end is a closer match to TRBJ2-1, so the J assignment may be wrong. The CDR3 spans 15 residues. Germline CDR1 reads SQVTM; CDR2 reads ANQGSEA.